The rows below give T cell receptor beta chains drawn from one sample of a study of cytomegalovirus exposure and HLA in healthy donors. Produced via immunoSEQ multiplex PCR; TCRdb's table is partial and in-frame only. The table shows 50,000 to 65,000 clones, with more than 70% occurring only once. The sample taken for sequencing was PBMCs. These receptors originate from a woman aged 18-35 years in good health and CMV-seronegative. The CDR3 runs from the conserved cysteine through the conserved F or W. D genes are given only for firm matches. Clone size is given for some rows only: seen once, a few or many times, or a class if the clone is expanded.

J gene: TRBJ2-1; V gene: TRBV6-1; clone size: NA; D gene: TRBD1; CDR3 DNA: TGTGCCAGCAGTGAAGTGACAGGGGGCCGCAATGAGCAGTTCTTC; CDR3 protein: CASSEVTGGRNEQFF
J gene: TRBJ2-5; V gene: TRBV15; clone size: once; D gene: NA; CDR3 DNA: TGTGCCACCAGCAGAGAAATCATCTGGGCGGGACCGGCGGAGACCCAGTACTTC; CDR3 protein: CATSREIIWAGPAETQYF
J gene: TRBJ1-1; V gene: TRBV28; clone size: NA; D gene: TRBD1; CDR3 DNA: TGTGCCAGCAGTCGTCTGGACAGGGTGATGAACACTGAAGCTTTCTTT; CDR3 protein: CASSRLDRVMNTEAFF
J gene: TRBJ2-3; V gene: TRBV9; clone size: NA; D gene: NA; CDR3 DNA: TGTGCCAGCAGCCCCCTTGCAGGGTATGGCACAGATACGCAGTATTTT; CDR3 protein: CASSPLAGYGTDTQYF
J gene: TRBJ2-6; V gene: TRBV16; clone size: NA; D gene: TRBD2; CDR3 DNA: TGTGCCAGCAGCCAATCGACTAGCGGGGAGTACCCTGGGGCCAACGTCCTGACTTTC; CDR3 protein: CASSQSTSGEYPGANVLTF
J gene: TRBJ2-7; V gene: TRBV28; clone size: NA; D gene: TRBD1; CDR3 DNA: TGTGCCAGCAGTCCCGACGACAGGGCTCCCGCCAAGCAGTACTTC; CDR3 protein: CASSPDDRAPAKQYF
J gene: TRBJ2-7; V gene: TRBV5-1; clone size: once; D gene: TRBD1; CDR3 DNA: TGCGCCAGCAGCTTGACCACAGGGGGCTACGAGCAGTACTTC; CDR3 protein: CASSLTTGGYEQYF
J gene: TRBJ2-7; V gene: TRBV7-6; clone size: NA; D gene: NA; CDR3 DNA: TGTGCCAGCAGCCCCACCCCCGGCAGGGCGACCTACGAGCAGTACTTC; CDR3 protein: CASSPTPGRATYEQYF
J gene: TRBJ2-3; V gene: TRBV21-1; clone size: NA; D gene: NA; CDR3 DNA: TGTGCCAGCGTAGGCAGGGTTCTAGATACGCAGTATTTT; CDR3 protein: CASVGRVLDTQYF
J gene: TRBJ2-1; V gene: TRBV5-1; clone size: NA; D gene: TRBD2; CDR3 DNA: TGCGCCAGCAGCTTGCCGCGGGCTGCTAGCGGAACCTCCTACAATGAGCAGTTCTTC; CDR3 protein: CASSLPRAASGTSYNEQFF
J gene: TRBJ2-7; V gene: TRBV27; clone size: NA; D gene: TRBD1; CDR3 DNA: TGTGCCAGCAGTTTCCTAGACAGGGGGGCGAGAGAGCAGTACTTC; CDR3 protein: CASSFLDRGAREQYF
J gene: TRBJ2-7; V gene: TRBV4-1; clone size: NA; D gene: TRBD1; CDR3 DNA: TGCGCCAGCAGCCAAGTCGGGACAGGGGGTTACGAGCAGTACTTC; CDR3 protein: CASSQVGTGGYEQYF
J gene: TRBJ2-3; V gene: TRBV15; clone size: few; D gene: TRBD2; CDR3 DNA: TGTGCCACCAGTTTAGAGAGAGGCGGGGGAGGCACAGATACGCAGTATTTT; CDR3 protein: CATSLERGGGGTDTQYF
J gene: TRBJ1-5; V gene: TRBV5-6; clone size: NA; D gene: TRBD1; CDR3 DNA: TGTGCCAGCAGCTTACGACAGGGGGTGAATCAGCCCCAGCATTTT; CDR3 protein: CASSLRQGVNQPQHF
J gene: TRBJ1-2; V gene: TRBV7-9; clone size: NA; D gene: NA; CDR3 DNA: TGTGCCAGTCGCTCCATGCAGGCGACGGATTACTATGGCTACACCTTC; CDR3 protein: CASRSMQATDYYGYTF
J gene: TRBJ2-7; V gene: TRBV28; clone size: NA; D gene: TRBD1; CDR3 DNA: TGTGCCAGCAGTCCATCCGGACAGGGCCTCTCCTACGAGCAGTACTTC; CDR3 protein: CASSPSGQGLSYEQYF
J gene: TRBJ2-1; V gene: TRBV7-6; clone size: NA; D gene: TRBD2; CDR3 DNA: TGTGCTAGCAGCTTAGCCCCTAGCGGGAGTAATGAGCAGTTCTTC; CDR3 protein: CASSLAPSGSNEQFF
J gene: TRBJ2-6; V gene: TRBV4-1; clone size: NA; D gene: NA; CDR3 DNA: TGCGCCAGCAGCCAAGAATGGGGGGAGCAGGTCTCTGGGGCCAACGTCCTGACTTTC; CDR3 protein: CASSQEWGEQVSGANVLTF
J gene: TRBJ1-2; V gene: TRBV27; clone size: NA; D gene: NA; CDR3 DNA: TGTGCCAGCAGTTCTCCCGGCTATGGCTACACCTTC; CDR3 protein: CASSSPGYGYTF
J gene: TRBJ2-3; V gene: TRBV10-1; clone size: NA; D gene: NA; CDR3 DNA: TGCGCCAGCAGTGAGGCCGGGAGATTCACAGATACGCAGTATTTT; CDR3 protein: CASSEAGRFTDTQYF
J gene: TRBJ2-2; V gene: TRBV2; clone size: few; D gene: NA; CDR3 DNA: TGTGCCAGCAAGGGGCGGGAGCTGTTTTTT; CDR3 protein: CASKGRELFF
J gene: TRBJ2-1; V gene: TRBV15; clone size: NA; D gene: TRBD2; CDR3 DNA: TGTGCCACCAGCAGCCCTCGGGGGAGGGCTAATAATGAGCAGTTCTTC; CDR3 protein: CATSSPRGRANNEQFF
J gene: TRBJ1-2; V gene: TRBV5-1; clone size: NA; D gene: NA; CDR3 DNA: TGCGCCAGCAGCTTGGCCGTGGGGCAGGGGAAGGATGGCTACACCTTC; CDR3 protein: CASSLAVGQGKDGYTF